Below are 15 T cell receptor beta chains sequenced from a single sample in a study of cytomegalovirus exposure and HLA in healthy donors. Produced via immunoSEQ multiplex PCR; TCRdb's table is partial and in-frame only. Among about 220,000 clones listed, 90% to 95% were seen once. The source material was PBMCs. Receptors were obtained from a woman younger than 35 in good health and CMV-seronegative.

This clone has just one count. The chain has TRBV19 and TRBJ2-7; TRBD2 matches at 13 bases. CDR1 and CDR2 from the germline V gene are LNHDA and SQIVND (reference sequence). The CDR3 consists of 16 residues. V trimming: 4 bases; J trimming: 4 bases; junction bases outside the gene matches: 7. The CDR3 DNA reads TGTGCCAGTAGTACTTCTCGGACTAGCGGGAGATACGAGCAGTACTTC. It encodes CASSTSRTSGRYEQYF. Based on the CDR3 plus reference TRBV19 and TRBJ2-7, the full variable domain is DGGITQSPKYLFRKEGQNVTLSCEQNLNHDAMYWYRQDPGQGLRLIYYSQIVNDFQKGDIAEGYSVSREKKESFPLTVTSAQKNPTAFYLCASSTSRTSGRYEQYFGPGTRLTVT.

V gene TRBV11-2 combines with J gene TRBJ2-3, with 12 bases matching TRBD1. Germline-derived CDR1 and CDR2 are SGHAT and FQNNGV. V was pared by 5 bases and J by 5 bases, with 8 bases of the junction left unmatched. The CDR3 is 16 residues long. The CDR3 DNA follows: TGTGCCAGCAGCCTTATCCGGGACAGGGGGCGAGATACGCAGTATTTT. Protein: CASSLIRDRGRDTQYF.

The chain is built from TRBV6-1 and TRBJ1-2; D remains unclear. The CDR3 spans 15 residues. CDR1 is MNHNS and CDR2 is SASEGT in the germline V gene. Trimming left V 4 bases short and J 3 bases short, with 15 bases between. The CDR3 region is CASSGGVSGDYGYTF. CDR3 nucleotides: TGTGCCAGCAGTGGCGGGGTGTCAGGAGACTATGGCTACACCTTC.

The gene calls are TRBV5-1 and TRBJ1-1; TRBD1 aligns across 7 bases. This CDR3 is 16 amino acids long. Trimming cost V 8 bases and J 8 bases; bases outside gene matches: 21. Germline V gene data show CDR1 as SGHRS and CDR2 as YFSETQ. CDR3 nucleotides: TGCGCCAGTAAGAAGGGACAGCAGACCCAAACCCTAGAAGCTTTCTTT. Residues: CASKKGQQTQTLEAFF.

The rearrangement uses TRBV7-8 and TRBJ2-1; 8 bases line up with TRBD2. Germline CDR1 reads SGHVS; CDR2 reads FQNEAQ. J gave up 0 bases and V 6 bases, and 10 bases lay outside the gene matches. There are 17 residues in the CDR3. Here the CDR3 reads CASRPLLAVGSYNEQFF. The DNA of the CDR3 is TGTGCCAGCAGGCCCTTACTAGCGGTTGGCTCCTACAATGAGCAGTTCTTC.

For the CDR3, the DNA is TGTGCCAGCAGCAGGGACACAGCCGGATCTGGGGCCAACGTCCTGACTTTC. Translated: CASSRDTAGSGANVLTF. This chain links TRBV5-6 with TRBJ2-6; D possibly corresponds to TRBD1 (6 bases). Looked up from germline, CDR1 is SGHDT and CDR2 is YYEEEE. V was clipped by 4 bases and J by 1 base, with 15 bases between them. The CDR3 length is 17 residues.

The chain carries TRBV5-4 and TRBJ2-5; TRBD1 agrees at 8 bases. The CDR3 is made up of 15 amino acids. The V segment lost 5 bases and the J segment 1 base; nucleotides outside the gene matches: 7. CDR1 SGHNT and CDR2 YYREEE come from the germline V gene (reference sequence). Here the CDR3 DNA reads TGTGCCAGCAGACCGGACAGGGACCCCCAAGAGACCCAGTACTTC. Translation: CASRPDRDPQETQYF. Full variable domain (missing parts from reference TRBV5-4 and TRBJ2-5): ETGVTQSPTHLIKTRGQQVTLRCSSQSGHNTVSWYQQALGQGPQFIFQYYREEENGRGNFPPRFSGLQFPNYSSELNVNALELDDSALYLCASRPDRDPQETQYFGPGTRLLVL.

V usage is TRBV10-3 and J usage is TRBJ2-5; tentatively, D is TRBD1 (5 bases). CDR1 ENHRY and CDR2 SYGVKD come from the germline V gene. V was cut by 7 bases and J by 5 bases, with 14 bases left in between. The CDR3 sequence is 13 residues long. CDR3 region: CAIKGQGEETQYF. The CDR3 coding sequence is TGTGCCATCAAGGGGCAGGGCGAGGAGACCCAGTACTTC.

The gene calls are TRBV9 and TRBJ2-5; the match to TRBD1 covers 9 bases. From germline, CDR1 is SGDLS and CDR2 YYNGEE. This CDR3 is built from 15 residues. V was clipped by 2 bases and J by 5 bases; unmatched bases: 7. In nucleotides, the CDR3 is TGTGCCAGCAGCGTGTCAGGTGACAGGGGGGAGACCCAGTACTTC. It encodes CASSVSGDRGETQYF.

The chain links TRBV6-1 to TRBJ2-1; 12 bases align to TRBD2. The length of the CDR3 is 15 residues. Germline trimming cut 4 bases from V and 10 bases from J; bases unmatched to any gene: 8. Germline V gene data show CDR1 as MNHNS and CDR2 as SASEGT. CDR3 nucleotide sequence: TGTGCCAGCAGTGCTCAGAGACTAGCGGGAGAAGAGCAGTTCTTC. This codes for CASSAQRLAGEEQFF.

The chain joins TRBV5-4 to TRBJ2-5; tentative D call: TRBD1 (6 bases). Germline V gene sequence: CDR1 SGHNT, CDR2 YYREEE (reference sequence). V shed 4 bases and J shed 2 bases, with 9 bases lying between them. This CDR3 is 13 amino acids long. CDR3 protein: CASSHRDQETQYF. The CDR3 coding sequence is TGTGCCAGCAGCCACAGGGATCAAGAGACCCAGTACTTC.

The chain links TRBV30 to TRBJ1-2; possibly TRBD1 for D (6 bases). V gave up 2 bases and J gave up 7 bases, with 11 bases separating them. CDR1 is GTSNPN and CDR2 is SVGIG in the germline V gene (reference sequence). The CDR3 consists of 12 residues. The CDR3 here is CAWSPRDTGYTF. The CDR3 coding sequence is TGTGCCTGGAGTCCTAGGGACACTGGCTACACCTTC. Variable domain in full (rest from reference TRBV30 and TRBJ1-2): SQTIHQWPATLVQPVGSPLSLECTVEGTSNPNLYWYRQAAGRGLQLLFYSVGIGQISSEVPQNLSASRPQDRQFILSSKKLLLSDSGFYLCAWSPRDTGYTFGSGTRLTVV.

The V call is TRBV19, the J call TRBJ1-5; a weak D match, TRBD1 (5 bases). The ends were cut back, 7 bases at V and 0 bases at J, with 16 bases in the middle. CDR3 length: 16 residues. Germline V gene sequence: CDR1 LNHDA, CDR2 SQIVND (reference sequence). CDR3 bases: TGTGCCAGTACCGACAGCGGGCTTTATAGCAATCAGCCCCAGCATTTT. This translates into CASTDSGLYSNQPQHF.

This rearrangement joins TRBV6-1 to TRBJ1-2; no firm D call. V dropped 10 bases and J dropped 0 bases, with 15 bases sitting between them. CDR1 and CDR2 (germline): MNHNS, SASEGT. This CDR3 contains 14 residues. CDR3 sequence reads: CAILARETNYGYTF. For the CDR3, the DNA is TGTGCCATTCTCGCTCGGGAGACTAACTATGGCTACACCTTC.

CDR3 residues: CASSFSYEQYF. In DNA form, the CDR3 reads TGTGCCAGCAGCTTCAGCTACGAGCAGTACTTC. This chain links TRBV7-2 with TRBJ2-7; D call uncertain. The V end lost 3 bases, the J end lost 3 bases, and 3 bases lay between the germline ends. CDR1 is SGHTA, CDR2 FQGNSA, per germline. The CDR3 contains 11 residues.